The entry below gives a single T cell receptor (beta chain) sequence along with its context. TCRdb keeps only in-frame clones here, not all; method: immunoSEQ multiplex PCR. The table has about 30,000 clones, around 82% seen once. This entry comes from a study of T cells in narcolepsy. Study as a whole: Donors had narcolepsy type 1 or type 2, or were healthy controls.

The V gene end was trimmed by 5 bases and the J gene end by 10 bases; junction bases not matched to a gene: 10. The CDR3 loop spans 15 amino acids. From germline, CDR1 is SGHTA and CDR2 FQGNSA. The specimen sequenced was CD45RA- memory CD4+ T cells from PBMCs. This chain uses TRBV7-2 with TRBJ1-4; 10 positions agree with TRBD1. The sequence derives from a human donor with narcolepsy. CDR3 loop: CASSPTGGRSGKLFF. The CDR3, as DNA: TGTGCCAGCAGCCCGACAGGGGGCCGGTCTGGAAAACTGTTTTTT.